This record looks at one T cell receptor (beta chain) sequence and its context. Its antigen is currently unknown. The same CDR3 also results from other DNA sequences found in this sample. The CDR3 spans 15 residues. Germline CDR1 and CDR2: LGHNA and YSLEER. With 1 base clipped from V and 4 bases from J, the junction kept 6 bases outside the gene matches. CD45RO negativity and positive selection for CCR7 defined naive CD8 cells, a population that excluded terminally differentiated effector memory CD45RA+ cells. The data stem from a study of shared clonotypes between healthy human individuals. The study, taken as a whole, reports: Clonotype sharing across four donors was observed for 4.5% to 6.5% of naive CD4 clonotypes.

The table came from immunoSEQ multiplex PCR; TCRdb's copy has only in-frame clones and leaves some out. The sample contains around 2,000,000 clones, about 95% of which appear only once. The source is a man aged 18 to 29 in good health. What was sequenced was naive CD8+ T cells sorted from blood. The chain uses TRBV4-3 and TRBJ1-2; 7 bases are a match to TRBD1. The CDR3 sequence is CASSQGTGAGYGYTF. The CDR3 nucleotides read TGCGCCAGCAGCCAAGGTACAGGGGCTGGCTATGGCTACACCTTC.